These 30 T cell receptor beta chains came from one sample sequenced in a study of cytomegalovirus exposure and HLA in healthy donors. It was with 60 Vbeta and 13 Jbeta primers that the PCR ran. TCRdb's copy holds only in-frame clones and misses some; the assay was immunoSEQ multiplex PCR. The sample includes 200,000 to 250,000 clones, more than 60% seen only once; the top ten take approximately 1.9%. The sample taken for sequencing was PBMCs. The receptors were sampled from a woman aged 30 to 39 in good health and CMV-seronegative.

The V call is TRBV5-1, the J call TRBJ2-3; 11 positions match TRBD2. Germline-derived CDR1 and CDR2 are SGHRS and YFSETQ. J lost 1 base, V lost 5 bases, and 3 bases had no gene match. The CDR3 totals 15 residues. DNA for the CDR3: TGCGCCAGCAGACCGGGACTAGCGGGCACAGATACGCAGTATTTT. The encoded protein is CASRPGLAGTDTQYF.

The chain joins TRBV11-1 to TRBJ2-3, with 7 bases that match TRBD1. Germline V gene lookup returns CDR1 SGHAT and CDR2 FQDESV (reference sequence). The CDR3 contains 15 residues. The trim removed 5 bases at V and 2 bases at J, leaving 7 bases unmatched. CDR3 region: CASSHRDSYTDTQYF. The CDR3 DNA follows: TGTGCCAGCAGCCACCGGGACAGCTACACAGATACGCAGTATTTT.

This clone was seen a few times. This chain connects TRBV30 to TRBJ2-5; weak D call: TRBD1 (6 bases). The J call may be incorrect, as the DNA end agrees better with TRBJ2-7. The CDR3 runs 13 residues. Germline V gene data show CDR1 as GTSNPN and CDR2 as SVGIG (reference sequence). The CDR3 region has the DNA TGTGCCTGGGACTCACTCACAGGGACCGAGCAGTACTTC. Translation: CAWDSLTGTEQYF.

The chain combines TRBV19 with TRBJ1-5; 8 bases agree with TRBD1. After removal of 6 bases from V and 3 bases from J, the junction contained 4 bases not matched to a gene. The germline CDR1 and CDR2 sequences are LNHDA and SQIVND (reference sequence). The CDR3 spans 14 residues. CDR3 sequence: CASRGTGNNQPQHF. CDR3 in DNA: TGTGCCAGTAGAGGGACAGGCAACAATCAGCCCCAGCATTTT. Full variable domain (rest looked up from reference TRBV19 and TRBJ1-5): DGGITQSPKYLFRKEGQNVTLSCEQNLNHDAMYWYRQDPGQGLRLIYYSQIVNDFQKGDIAEGYSVSREKKESFPLTVTSAQKNPTAFYLCASRGTGNNQPQHFGDGTRLSIL.

V and J are TRBV29-1 and TRBJ2-6; TRBD1 agrees at 8 bases. This CDR3 contains 18 residues. Germline CDR1 is SQVTM and CDR2 is ANQGSEA. The V and J ends lost 3 bases and 0 bases, in that order; junction bases with no gene match: 10. Here the CDR3 reads CSVEVGQGISSGANVLTF. In DNA form, the CDR3 reads TGCAGCGTTGAGGTAGGACAGGGAATTAGCTCTGGGGCCAACGTCCTGACTTTC.

This chain links TRBV5-1 with TRBJ1-1, with 7 nucleotides matching TRBD1. V lost 2 bases and J lost 4; bases outside the gene matches: 5. The CDR3 runs 14 residues. Per germline, CDR1 SGHRS and CDR2 YFSETQ. Here the CDR3 reads CASSFYRDSTEAFF. The CDR3 coding sequence is TGCGCCAGCAGCTTTTACCGGGACAGCACTGAAGCTTTCTTT.

This clone has just a few counts. The CDR3 is CASSLFGLTDTGELFF. The DNA of the CDR3 is TGCGCCAGCAGCTTGTTCGGACTAACCGACACCGGGGAGCTGTTTTTT. The chain joins TRBV5-1 to TRBJ2-2, with a weak D call TRBD2 (6 bases). The CDR3 extends over 16 amino acids. Germline loops: CDR1 SGHRS, CDR2 YFSETQ. Trimming shortened V by 1 base and J by 3 bases, and 13 bases separated the two germline ends.

This chain links TRBV30 with TRBJ1-1; D not resolved. Trimming cost V 3 bases and J 5 bases, with 22 bases left between them. This CDR3 comprises 16 residues. The germline CDR1 and CDR2 sequences are GTSNPN and SVGIG (reference sequence). For the CDR3, the DNA is TGTGCCTGGAGACTAAAGGGAGACTGGTGGGGTACTGAAGCTTTCTTT. Translated, it gives CAWRLKGDWWGTEAFF.

V and J are TRBV13 and TRBJ1-1; tentative D call: TRBD1 (5 bases). The CDR3 contains 16 residues. Germline-derived CDR1 and CDR2 are PRHDT and FYEKMQ (reference sequence). Trimming removed 5 bases at V and 3 bases at J, with 19 bases between. The DNA for the CDR3 is TGTGCCAGCAGCCCCCCCACTTGGGAGGGGCACACTGAAGCTTTCTTT. Protein sequence: CASSPPTWEGHTEAFF.

The V gene is TRBV6-1, the J gene TRBJ1-5; 7 bases map to TRBD1. This CDR3 has 15 amino acids. The V gene's germline CDR1 is MNHNS and CDR2 SASEGT. Unmatched junction bases numbered 7, after V lost 6 bases and J lost 2 bases. This chain's CDR3 is CASSKGQSGNQPQHF. CDR3 DNA: TGTGCCAGCAGCAAGGGACAGTCAGGCAATCAGCCCCAGCATTTT.

CDR3 protein: CASSLVAAGELFF. The CDR3 nucleotides read TGTGCCAGCAGCTTGGTAGCCGCCGGGGAGCTGTTTTTT. V gene TRBV5-6 combines with J gene TRBJ2-2; D gene unclear. V was shortened by 0 bases and J by 6 bases, with 6 bases between the two germline ends. The V gene's germline CDR1 is SGHDT and CDR2 YYEEEE. This CDR3 is built from 13 residues.

This sequence joins TRBV6-5 and TRBJ2-1; D ambiguous. This CDR3 spans 15 amino acids. Trimming stripped 5 bases from V and 0 bases from J, with 11 bases between. The germline CDR1 and CDR2 sequences are MNHEY and SVGAGI. CDR3 sequence (DNA): TGTGCCAGCAGTCAGACACCTACCTCCTACAATGAGCAGTTCTTC. It specifies CASSQTPTSYNEQFF.

The V call is TRBV6-1, the J call TRBJ2-4, with 7 bases lining up with TRBD2. There are 15 residues in the CDR3. The germline V gene encodes CDR1 MNHNS and CDR2 SASEGT. J lost 8 bases, V lost 8 bases, and 15 bases had no gene match. CDR3 residues: CASSIREGGGDIQYF. CDR3 DNA: TGTGCCAGCTCTATAAGGGAGGGCGGTGGAGACATTCAGTACTTC.

The chain links TRBV6-1 to TRBJ2-4, with 8 bases that match TRBD2. CDR1 is MNHNS, CDR2 SASEGT, per germline. After removal of 7 bases from V and 6 bases from J, the junction contained 8 bases not matched to a gene. The CDR3 runs to 14 residues. This CDR3 reads CASKISGEGNIQYF. The CDR3 region has the DNA TGTGCCAGCAAGATTAGCGGGGAAGGAAACATTCAGTACTTC.

The chain carries TRBV18 and TRBJ1-6; D ambiguous. Germline values: CDR1 KGHSH, CDR2 LQKENI. The CDR3 loop spans 15 amino acids. The germline V and J ends were trimmed by 2 bases and 7 bases, with 12 bases remaining between them. As DNA, the CDR3 is TGTGCCAGCTCACCATTCGGGGAACGCAATTCACCCCTCCACTTT. Amino acids: CASSPFGERNSPLHF.

The chain links TRBV27 to TRBJ1-6; maybe TRBD1 (5 bases). Looked up from germline, CDR1 is MNHEY and CDR2 is SMNVEV (reference sequence). CDR3 size: 14 residues. V lost 2 bases, J lost 9 bases, and 11 bases lay in between. The CDR3 bases are TGTGCCAGCAGTTTAAGTCAGGGTGTTTCACCCCTCCACTTT. The encoded protein is CASSLSQGVSPLHF.

The V and J genes are TRBV27 and TRBJ1-2; TRBD1 matches at 12 bases. The CDR3 extends over 17 amino acids. V trimming: 0 bases; J trimming: 6 bases; junction bases outside the gene matches: 8. Germline-derived CDR1 and CDR2 are MNHEY and SMNVEV (reference sequence). CDR3 residues: CASSLSGTGGSLDGYTF. The DNA for the CDR3 is TGTGCCAGCAGTTTATCGGGGACAGGGGGCAGTTTGGATGGCTACACCTTC.

V gene TRBV19 combines with J gene TRBJ2-5, with D possibly being TRBD2 (5 bases). Germline values: CDR1 LNHDA, CDR2 SQIVND (reference sequence). V shed 9 bases and J shed 1 base, with 9 bases lying between them. This CDR3 comprises 12 residues. Written as DNA, the CDR3 is TGTGCCAGCGGACTGGGCCAAGAGACCCAGTACTTC. The encoded protein is CASGLGQETQYF.

The chain's CDR3 is CASGLGLAKPHNEQFF. The CDR3, as DNA: TGTGCTAGTGGCTTAGGACTAGCGAAGCCCCACAATGAGCAGTTCTTC. V usage is TRBV12-5 and J usage is TRBJ2-1; 9 bases fit TRBD2. The ends lost 6 bases at V and 5 bases at J; junction bases unmatched: 11. This CDR3 region has 16 residues. Germline loops: CDR1 LGHNT, CDR2 FRNRAP.

The rearrangement uses TRBV9 and TRBJ2-1; 7 nucleotides agree with TRBD1. The CDR3 covers 14 residues. V was clipped by 3 bases and J by 2 bases; unmatched bases: 2. Germline V CDR1 and CDR2: SGDLS, YYNGEE. The CDR3 nucleotides read TGTGCCAGCAGCGGGGGGACAGCCTACAATGAGCAGTTCTTC. It specifies CASSGGTAYNEQFF.

Turning to this clone: A read error may account for a junction end that differs from germline. The rearrangement links TRBV29-1 to TRBJ1-2, with D perhaps matching TRBD1 (5 bases). CDR3 size: 13 residues. From germline, CDR1 is SQVTM and CDR2 ANQGSEA. This CDR3 reads CSVDSAREYGYNF. CDR3 bases: TGCAGCGTTGACTCGGCCAGGGAATATGGCTACAACTTC.

V gene TRBV19 combines with J gene TRBJ1-2, with D perhaps TRBD1 (6 bases). In germline, CDR1 is LNHDA, CDR2 SQIVND (reference sequence). This CDR3 is built from 13 residues. Trimming shortened V by 5 bases and J by 5 bases, and 12 bases separated the two germline ends. CDR3 coding DNA: TGTGCCAGTAGTGTCGACAGGCTTTATGGCTACACCTTC. Protein: CASSVDRLYGYTF.

The J gene is TRBJ2-7, the V gene TRBV28, with D unresolved. V gave up 1 base and J gave up 6 bases, with 7 bases separating them. This CDR3 comprises 12 residues. Germline lookup yields CDR1 MDHEN and CDR2 SYDVKM. The CDR3 bases are TGTGCCAGCAGTTTATCTAACGGCGAGCAGTACTTC. The encoded protein is CASSLSNGEQYF.

V is TRBV6-5 and J is TRBJ2-5; 12 bases align to TRBD1. Germline CDR1 and CDR2: MNHEY and SVGAGI. The V gene end was trimmed by 2 bases and the J gene end by 5 bases; junction bases not matched to a gene: 0. The CDR3 spans 14 residues. The CDR3 DNA follows: TGTGCCAGCAGTTACGGGACAGGGGGCGAGACCCAGTACTTC. The encoded protein is CASSYGTGGETQYF.

Here the CDR3 reads CASRSLAGLNLNYEQYF. The CDR3 coding sequence is TGCGCCAGCAGATCGCTAGCGGGACTAAACCTAAACTACGAGCAGTACTTC. The chain is built from TRBV5-1 and TRBJ2-7; TRBD2 agrees at 9 bases. Germline values: CDR1 SGHRS, CDR2 YFSETQ. V trimming: 5 bases; J trimming: 3 bases; junction bases outside the gene matches: 15. The CDR3 contains 17 residues.

The chain is built from TRBV18 and TRBJ2-5; the match to TRBD1 covers 10 bases. The CDR3 has 16 residues. The V and J ends lost 5 bases and 4 bases, in that order; junction bases with no gene match: 10. CDR1 is KGHSH, CDR2 LQKENI, per germline. CDR3: CASSWTMTGGGETQYF. As DNA, the CDR3 is TGTGCCAGCTCATGGACGATGACAGGGGGCGGAGAGACCCAGTACTTC. The whole variable domain, remainder taken from reference TRBV18 and TRBJ2-5, is NAGVMQNPRHLVRRRGQEARLRCSPMKGHSHVYWYRQLPEEGLKFMVYLQKENIIDESGMPKERFSAEFPKEGPSILRIQQVVRGDSAAYFCASSWTMTGGGETQYFGPGTRLLVL.

The gene calls are TRBV18 and TRBJ2-5; TRBD1 matches at 11 bases. The tail of the sequence fits TRBJ2-7 better, so the J call may be wrong. Germline CDR1 and CDR2: KGHSH and LQKENI. The CDR3 runs to 16 residues. In DNA, the CDR3 is TGTGCCAGCTCCTGGGTTGGGACAGGGGGACCCTACGAGCAGTACTTC. This sequence encodes CASSWVGTGGPYEQYF.

The chain employs TRBV7-9 and TRBJ2-3; D is unresolved. CDR3 length equals 14 residues. Germline V lookup: CDR1 SEHNR, CDR2 FQNEAQ (reference sequence). V lost 5 bases to trimming and J lost 1 base, with 10 bases between them. CDR3 DNA sequence: TGTGCCAGCAGCACCCCCCGCGGCACAGATACGCAGTATTTT. The encoded protein is CASSTPRGTDTQYF.

The rearrangement uses TRBV6-5 and TRBJ2-6; 8 bases are a match to TRBD2. V dropped 2 bases and J dropped 2; count of bases not matched to a gene: 2. There are 16 residues in the CDR3. Germline V gives CDR1 MNHEY, CDR2 SVGAGI. The CDR3 is CASSYRGGAGANVLTF. CDR3 in DNA: TGTGCCAGCAGTTACCGGGGGGGCGCTGGGGCCAACGTCCTGACTTTC.

The rearrangement uses TRBV5-4 and TRBJ2-7; 7 nucleotides align to TRBD1. The ends lost 0 bases at V and 1 base at J; junction bases unmatched: 7. Germline CDR1 is SGHNT and CDR2 is YYREEE (reference sequence). This CDR3 is built from 16 residues. The CDR3 nucleotides read TGTGCCAGCAGCTTGGGACAGGGATCAAGGTCCTACGAGCAGTACTTC. It is translated as CASSLGQGSRSYEQYF. Full variable domain (rest looked up from reference TRBV5-4 and TRBJ2-7): ETGVTQSPTHLIKTRGQQVTLRCSSQSGHNTVSWYQQALGQGPQFIFQYYREEENGRGNFPPRFSGLQFPNYSSELNVNALELDDSALYLCASSLGQGSRSYEQYFGPGTRLTVT.